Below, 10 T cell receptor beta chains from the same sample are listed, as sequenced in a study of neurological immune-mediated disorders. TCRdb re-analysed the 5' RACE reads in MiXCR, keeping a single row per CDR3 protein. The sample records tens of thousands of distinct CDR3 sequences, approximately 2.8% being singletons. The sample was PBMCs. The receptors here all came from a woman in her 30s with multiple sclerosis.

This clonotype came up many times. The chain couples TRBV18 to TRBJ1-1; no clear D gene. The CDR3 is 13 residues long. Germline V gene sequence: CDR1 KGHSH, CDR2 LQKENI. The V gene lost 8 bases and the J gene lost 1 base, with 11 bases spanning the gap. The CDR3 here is CASTVGRNTEAFF. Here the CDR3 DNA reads TGTGCCAGCACAGTAGGAAGGAACACTGAAGCTTTCTTT.

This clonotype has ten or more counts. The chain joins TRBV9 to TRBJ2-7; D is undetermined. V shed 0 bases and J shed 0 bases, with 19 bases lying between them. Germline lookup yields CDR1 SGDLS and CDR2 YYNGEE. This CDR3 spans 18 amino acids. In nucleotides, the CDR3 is TGTGCCAGCAGCGTAGCGCCTACCTCGCCCACAAGCTCCTACGAGCAGTACTTC. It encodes CASSVAPTSPTSSYEQYF. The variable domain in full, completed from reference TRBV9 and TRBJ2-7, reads DSGVTQTPKHLITATGQRVTLRCSPRSGDLSVYWYQQSLDQGLQFLIQYYNGEERAKGNILERFSAQQFPDLHSELNLSSLELGDSALYFCASSVAPTSPTSSYEQYFGPGTRLTVT.

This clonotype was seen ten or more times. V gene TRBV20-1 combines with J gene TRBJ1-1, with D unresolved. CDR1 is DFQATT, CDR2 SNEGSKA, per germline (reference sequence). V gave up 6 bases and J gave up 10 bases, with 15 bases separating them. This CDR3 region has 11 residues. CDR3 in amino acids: CSAQAAVGAFF. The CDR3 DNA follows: TGCAGTGCCCAAGCCGCGGTCGGAGCTTTCTTT.

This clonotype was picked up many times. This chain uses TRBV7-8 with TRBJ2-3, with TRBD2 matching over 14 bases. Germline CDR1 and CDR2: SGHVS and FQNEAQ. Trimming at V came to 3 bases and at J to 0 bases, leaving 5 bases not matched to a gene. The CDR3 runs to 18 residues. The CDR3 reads CASSLGTSGSDSTDTQYF. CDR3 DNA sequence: TGTGCCAGCAGCTTGGGGACTAGCGGGAGTGATAGCACAGATACGCAGTATTTT. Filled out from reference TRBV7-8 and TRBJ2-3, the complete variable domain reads GAGVSQSPRYKVAKRGQDVALRCDPISGHVSLFWYQQALGQGPEFLTYFQNEAQLDKSGLPSDRFFAERPEGSVSTLKIQRTQQEDSAVYLCASSLGTSGSDSTDTQYFGPGTRLTVL.

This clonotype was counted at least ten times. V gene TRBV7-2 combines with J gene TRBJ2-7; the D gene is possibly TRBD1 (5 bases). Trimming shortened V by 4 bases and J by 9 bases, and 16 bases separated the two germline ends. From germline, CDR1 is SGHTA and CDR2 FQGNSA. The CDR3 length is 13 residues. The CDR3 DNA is TGTGCCAGCAGCTCCTATACAGGCCTTGGGCAGTACTTC. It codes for CASSSYTGLGQYF. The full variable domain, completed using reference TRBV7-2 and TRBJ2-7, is GAGVSQSPSNKVTEKGKDVELRCDPISGHTALYWYRQSLGQGLEFLIYFQGNSAPDKSGLPSDRFSAERTGGSVSTLTIQRTQQEDSAVYLCASSSYTGLGQYFGPGTRLTVT.

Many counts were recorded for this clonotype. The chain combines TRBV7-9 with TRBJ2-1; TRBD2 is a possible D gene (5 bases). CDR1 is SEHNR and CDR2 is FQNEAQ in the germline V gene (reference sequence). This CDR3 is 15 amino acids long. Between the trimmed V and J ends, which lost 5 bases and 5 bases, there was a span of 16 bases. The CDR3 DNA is TGTGCCAGCAGCCTAGAGATGGGGAGTCACAATGAGCAGTTCTTC. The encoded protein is CASSLEMGSHNEQFF.

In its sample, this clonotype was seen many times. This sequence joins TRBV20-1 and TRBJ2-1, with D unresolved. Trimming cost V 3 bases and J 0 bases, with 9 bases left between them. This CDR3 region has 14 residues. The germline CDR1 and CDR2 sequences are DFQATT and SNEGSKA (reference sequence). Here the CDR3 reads CSARPWNSYNEQFF. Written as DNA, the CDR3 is TGCAGTGCTAGGCCGTGGAACTCCTACAATGAGCAGTTCTTC.

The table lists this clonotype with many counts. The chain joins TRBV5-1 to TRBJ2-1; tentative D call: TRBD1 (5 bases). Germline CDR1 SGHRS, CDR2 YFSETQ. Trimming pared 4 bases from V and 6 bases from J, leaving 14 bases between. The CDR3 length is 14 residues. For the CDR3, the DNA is TGCGCCAGCAGCCAGGGCCAGAGGTTCAATGAGCAGTTCTTC. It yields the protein CASSQGQRFNEQFF.

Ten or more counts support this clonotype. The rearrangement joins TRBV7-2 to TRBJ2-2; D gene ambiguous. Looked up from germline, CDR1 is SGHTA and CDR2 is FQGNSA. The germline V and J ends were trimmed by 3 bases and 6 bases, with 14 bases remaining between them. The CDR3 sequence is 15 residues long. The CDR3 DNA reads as TGTGCCAGCAGCTTTCTGGACCCAGGTGCCGGGGAGCTGTTTTTT. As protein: CASSFLDPGAGELFF.

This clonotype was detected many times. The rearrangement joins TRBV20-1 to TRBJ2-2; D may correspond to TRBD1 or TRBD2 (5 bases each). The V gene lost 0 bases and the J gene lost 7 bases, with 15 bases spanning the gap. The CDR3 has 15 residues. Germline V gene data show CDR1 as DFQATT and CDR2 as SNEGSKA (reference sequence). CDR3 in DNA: TGCAGTGCTAGAGAGGGACCCCTAGCCGGCGGGGAGCTGTTTTTT. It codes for CSAREGPLAGGELFF.